What follows are 10 T cell receptor beta chains derived from one specimen sequenced in a study of CD8 T cells in ankylosing spondylitis. TCRdb fed the 5' RACE reads into MiXCR, producing one record per CDR3 protein. The table has 200,000 to 300,000 distinct CDR3 sequences, 10% to 13% seen once. The sequenced material came from blood, either unsorted or a sorted T cell fraction (not recorded which). The receptors were gathered from a male donor with ankylosing spondylitis or in good health (not recorded which).

This clonotype was detected ten times or more. The chain combines TRBV20-1 with TRBJ2-1, with 8 bases that match TRBD1. Germline V gives CDR1 DFQATT, CDR2 SNEGSKA (reference sequence). This CDR3 has 15 amino acids. Trimming removed 1 base from V and 7 bases from J; junction bases left unmatched: 9. The CDR3 DNA follows: TGCAGTGCTAGAGGAGGGACAGGTGTGGGGAATGAGCAGTTCTTC. It translates to CSARGGTGVGNEQFF.

This clonotype was counted ten times or more. The chain has TRBV20-1 and TRBJ1-5; D is uncertain. Trimming removed 4 bases at V and 3 bases at J, with 13 bases between. Germline CDR1 and CDR2: DFQATT and SNEGSKA (reference sequence). This CDR3 spans 14 amino acids. CDR3: CSAITGLVNQPQHF. The CDR3 DNA reads TGCAGTGCTATTACGGGTCTCGTCAATCAGCCCCAGCATTTT.

The V and J genes are TRBV7-9 and TRBJ1-6; D is unresolved. Germline V gene data show CDR1 as SEHNR and CDR2 as FQNEAQ (reference sequence). The CDR3 consists of 15 residues. V lost 6 bases and J 3 bases, leaving 12 bases between the germline ends. The CDR3 is CASRGDGDYNSPLHF. CDR3 DNA sequence: TGTGCCAGCAGGGGAGACGGGGACTATAATTCACCCCTCCACTTT.

This clonotype was seen at least ten times. The V call is TRBV14, the J call TRBJ2-2, with 8 bases matching TRBD2. From germline, CDR1 is SGHDN and CDR2 FVKESK. This CDR3 is built from 13 residues. Trimming cost V 10 bases and J 6 bases; bases outside gene matches: 7. The CDR3 DNA sequence: TGTGCCACCTCGCGGGGGGATGCCGGGGAGCTGTTTTTT. This sequence encodes CATSRGDAGELFF. Looking up the rest from reference TRBV14 and TRBJ2-2 gives the full variable domain: EAGVTQFPSHSVIEKGQTVTLRCDPISGHDNLYWYRRVMGKEIKFLLHFVKESKQDESGMPNNRFLAERTGGTYSTLKVQPAELEDSGVYFCATSRGDAGELFFGEGSRLTVL.

The chain links TRBV5-4 to TRBJ2-5; 8 bases match TRBD2. The junction had 7 bases not matched to a gene; V was cut back by 1 base and J by 5 bases. Looked up from germline, CDR1 is SGHNT and CDR2 is YYREEE (reference sequence). This CDR3 is built from 15 residues. The CDR3 protein is CASSLTSGSMETQYF. The CDR3 coding sequence is TGTGCCAGCAGCTTGACCAGCGGGAGTATGGAGACCCAGTACTTC.

There are many counts of this clonotype. This chain uses TRBV18 with TRBJ2-7; D possibly corresponds to TRBD1 (6 bases). From germline, CDR1 is KGHSH and CDR2 LQKENI. Trimming shortened V by 3 bases and J by 2 bases, and 17 bases separated the two germline ends. The CDR3 loop spans 16 amino acids. Here the CDR3 reads CASSPSAGAATYEQYF. The CDR3, as DNA: TGTGCCAGCTCACCGTCGGCAGGGGCCGCGACCTACGAGCAGTACTTC.

This clonotype was recorded many times. CDR3 bases: TGTGCCAGCAGTTCGACAGGGGGCGCAGGGAATGAGCAGTTCTTC. It codes for CASSSTGGAGNEQFF. The gene calls are TRBV27 and TRBJ2-1; 10 nucleotides line up with TRBD1. V was pared by 4 bases and J by 7 bases, with 7 bases of the junction left unmatched. The CDR3 consists of 15 residues. Germline V gives CDR1 MNHEY, CDR2 SMNVEV (reference sequence).

Worth noting for this clonotype: With a much larger clone just one base away, this may be a read error. The CDR3: CASSHLIETQYF. CDR3 in DNA: TGTGCCAGCAGCCACCTGATAGAGACCCAGTACTTC. The chain combines TRBV3-1 with TRBJ2-5; D gene uncertain. V was trimmed by 3 bases and J by 4 bases, leaving 6 bases between them. CDR1 LGHDT and CDR2 YNNKEL come from the germline V gene (reference sequence). This CDR3 contains 12 residues.

Ten or more counts support this clonotype. The V and J genes are TRBV27 and TRBJ2-1; 8 bases map to TRBD2. The CDR3 has 14 residues. The trim removed 3 bases at V and 7 bases at J, leaving 5 bases unmatched. The germline V gene has CDR1 MNHEY and CDR2 SMNVEV (reference sequence). CDR3 DNA sequence: TGTGCCAGCAGTTTCGGACTAGCTGAGAATGAGCAGTTCTTC. It encodes CASSFGLAENEQFF.

V and J are TRBV29-1 and TRBJ2-5; TRBD1 matches 8 bases. This CDR3 contains 14 residues. Trimming at V came to 6 bases and at J to 5 bases, leaving 11 bases not matched to a gene. CDR1 SQVTM and CDR2 ANQGSEA come from the germline V gene. The CDR3 is CSVQRAGGRETQYF. The DNA of the CDR3 is TGCAGCGTCCAAAGGGCAGGGGGCCGGGAGACCCAGTACTTC.